The TCR beta chain described here comes from a study of control samples from healthy donors and cancer patients. With V trimmed by 8 bases and J by 0 bases, 7 bases remained unmatched. The CDR3 is 15 amino acids. CDR1 and CDR2 from the germline V gene are LNHDA and SQIVND (reference sequence). Generated by immunoSEQ multiplex PCR, the TCRdb table keeps only in-frame clones and is missing some. Altogether fewer than 200,000 clones are present, around 91% being singletons, with the ten largest covering around 1.5%. Material for sequencing was blood. This receptor was taken from a woman between 50 and 59 years old in good health. The rearrangement links TRBV19 to TRBJ2-1, with 7 nucleotides matching TRBD2. The CDR3 region has the DNA TGTGCCAGTCTTCGAACTAGCGACTCCTACAATGAGCAGTTCTTC. Its protein is CASLRTSDSYNEQFF.